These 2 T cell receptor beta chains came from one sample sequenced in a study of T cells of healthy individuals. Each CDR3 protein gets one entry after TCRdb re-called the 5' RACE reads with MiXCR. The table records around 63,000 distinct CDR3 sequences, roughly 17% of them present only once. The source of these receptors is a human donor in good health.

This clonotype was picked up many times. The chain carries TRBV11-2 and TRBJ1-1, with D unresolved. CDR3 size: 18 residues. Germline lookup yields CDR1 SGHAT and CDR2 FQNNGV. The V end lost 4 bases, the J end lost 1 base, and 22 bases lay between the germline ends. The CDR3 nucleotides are TGTGCCAGCAGCTCCCTAACTCGTGGGTCGAGGTCGAACACTGAAGCTTTCTTT. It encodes CASSSLTRGSRSNTEAFF.

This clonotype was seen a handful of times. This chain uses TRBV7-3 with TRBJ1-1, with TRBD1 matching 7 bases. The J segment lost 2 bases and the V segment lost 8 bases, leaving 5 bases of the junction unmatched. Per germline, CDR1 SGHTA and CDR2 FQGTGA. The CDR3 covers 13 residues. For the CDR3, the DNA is TGTGCCAGCGGGTGGGACAGTAACACTGAAGCTTTCTTT. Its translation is CASGWDSNTEAFF.